This T cell receptor delta chain was observed in a study of gamma-delta T cells after stem cell transplantation. Germline assignment: CDR1 GEAIGNYY and CDR2 EKD. This CDR3 is built from 15 residues. TCRdb re-identified clones in the RT-PCR reads via CATT. The sample gives approximately 2,100 delta-chain clones, about 1.9% of which show up once; about a sixth is in the top ten. This clone was seen only a few times. TCRdb attributes to this sequence the protein of a much larger clone, which differs from the DNA translation at residue 3; a read error is likely, and the protein displayed is translated from the DNA.

The gene calls are TRDV2 and TRDJ1, with D unclear. The clonotype was recovered from a human donor. It is not recorded whose cells these are; they may come from a transplant donor. The sequencing input was gamma-delta T cells. The CDR3 sequence: CARDTVGGKRDKLIF. The CDR3 DNA reads as TGTGCCCGTGACACCGTGGGCGGAAAGCGAGATAAACTCATCTTT.